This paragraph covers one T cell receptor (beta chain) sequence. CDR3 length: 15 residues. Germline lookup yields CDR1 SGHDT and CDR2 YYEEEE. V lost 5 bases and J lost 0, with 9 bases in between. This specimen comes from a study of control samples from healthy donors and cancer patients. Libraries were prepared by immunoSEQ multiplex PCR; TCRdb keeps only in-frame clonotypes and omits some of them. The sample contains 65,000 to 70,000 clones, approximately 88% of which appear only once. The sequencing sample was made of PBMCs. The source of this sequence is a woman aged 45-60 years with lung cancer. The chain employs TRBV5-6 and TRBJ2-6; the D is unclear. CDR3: CASSPGSSGANVLTF. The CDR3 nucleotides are TGTGCCAGCAGTCCTGGATCCTCTGGGGCCAACGTCCTGACTTTC.